This T cell receptor (beta chain) is drawn from a study of cytomegalovirus exposure and HLA in healthy donors. PCR employed 60 Vbeta and 13 Jbeta primers. The method was immunoSEQ multiplex PCR; TCRdb's version includes in-frame clones alone and lacks a portion of them. The data show about 200,000 clones, roughly three quarters seen once. As for this clone: The junction does not match germline at one end; this may be a read error.

This CDR3 comprises 16 residues. Germline lookup yields CDR1 SSHAT and CDR2 FNYEAQ (reference sequence). Sequenced material: PBMCs. This sequence was found in a male donor in good health and CMV-seropositive. This chain uses TRBV7-7 with TRBJ2-7; TRBD1 matches 9 bases. The CDR3 bases are TGTGCTAGCAGCTTAGTTCCCGGGGACAGGGTCCACGAGCAGTACTTC. Its protein product is CASSLVPGDRVHEQYF.